Below, 22 T cell receptor beta chains from the same sample are listed, as sequenced in a study of CD8 T cells in Susac syndrome. Reverse transcription of roughly 0.5 to 1 ug RNA was performed with random hexamers. TCRdb itself ran the immunoSEQ multiplex PCR reads through MiXCR, one entry per CDR3 protein. This repertoire shows about 300,000 distinct CDR3 sequences, approximately 91% found once; its top ten account for around 0.18%. Specimen: CD8+ T cells from PBMCs. These receptors were collected from a human donor with multiple sclerosis.

The V and J genes are TRBV28 and TRBJ2-3; D is possibly TRBD1 (6 bases). Trimming left V 2 bases short and J 1 base short, with 10 bases between. The germline V gene has CDR1 MDHEN and CDR2 SYDVKM. This CDR3 has 15 residues. CDR3 nucleotide sequence: TGTGCCAGCAGTTTAGAGGACAGAGGCACAGATACGCAGTATTTT. Protein product: CASSLEDRGTDTQYF.

The V gene is TRBV2, the J gene TRBJ2-5, with TRBD1 matching over 7 bases. Germline V gene data show CDR1 as SNHLY and CDR2 as FYNNEI. CDR3 size: 14 residues. The CDR3 here is CATTPGGFQETQYF. The CDR3 DNA reads as TGTGCGACGACTCCAGGGGGATTCCAAGAGACCCAGTACTTC.

This chain joins TRBV6-2 or TRBV6-3 and TRBJ2-1; TRBD2 matches at 9 bases. Germline loops: CDR1 MNHEY, CDR2 SVGEGT. Germline trimming cut 6 bases from V and 3 bases from J; bases unmatched to any gene: 9. The CDR3 extends over 16 amino acids. The CDR3 nucleotides are TGTGCCAGCAGCCCACTGGGACTAGCCGGCTACAATGAGCAGTTCTTC. It is translated as CASSPLGLAGYNEQFF.

This chain uses TRBV27 with TRBJ2-4, with 7 bases matching TRBD2. The germline V gene encodes CDR1 MNHEY and CDR2 SMNVEV (reference sequence). Trimming removed 5 bases from V and 0 bases from J; junction bases left unmatched: 7. The CDR3 sequence is 16 residues long. The CDR3 bases are TGTGCCAGCAGTATCCGCGGGAGAGGAGCCAAAAACATTCAGTACTTC. Encoded protein: CASSIRGRGAKNIQYF.

The gene calls are TRBV12-3 or TRBV12-4 and TRBJ2-3; TRBD2 aligns across 10 bases. This CDR3 is 17 amino acids long. V was pared by 3 bases and J by 2 bases, with 8 bases of the junction left unmatched. CDR3 amino acids: CASSFPPSGGPTDTQYF. The DNA for the CDR3 is TGTGCCAGCAGTTTCCCCCCTAGCGGGGGTCCCACAGATACGCAGTATTTT.

This chain uses TRBV24-1 with TRBJ2-1; the D gene is possibly TRBD1 (6 bases). Trimming cost V 0 bases and J 5 bases, with 16 bases left between them. The germline V gene has CDR1 KGHDR and CDR2 SFDVKD. The CDR3 consists of 17 residues. CDR3 bases: TGTGCCACCAGTGATTTGGACGCAGGGGAAACCCACAATGAGCAGTTCTTC. Encoded protein: CATSDLDAGETHNEQFF.

V and J are TRBV9 and TRBJ1-1; D remains ambiguous. There are 14 residues in the CDR3. V was clipped by 1 base and J by 4 bases, with 11 bases between them. Germline assignment: CDR1 SGDLS and CDR2 YYNGEE. As DNA, the CDR3 is TGTGCCAGCAGCGTAACCATGTACGGCACTGAAGCTTTCTTT. Protein product: CASSVTMYGTEAFF.

This chain joins TRBV30 and TRBJ2-1, with 9 bases identical to TRBD1. V lost 1 base to trimming and J lost 8 bases; unmatched junction nucleotides: 12. The CDR3 spans 16 residues. CDR1 and CDR2 (germline): GTSNPN, SVGIG (reference sequence). CDR3 loop: CAWSGGGTGPPDEQFF. DNA of the CDR3: TGTGCCTGGAGTGGAGGAGGGACAGGGCCACCAGATGAGCAGTTCTTC.

The rearrangement links TRBV7-3 to TRBJ2-5; 8 bases are a match to TRBD2. Germline CDR1 SGHTA, CDR2 FQGTGA. The V segment lost 5 bases and the J segment 1 base; nucleotides outside the gene matches: 6. This CDR3 spans 15 amino acids. The CDR3 bases are TGTGCCAGCAGCCCGGGACTAGACTCCCAAGAGACCCAGTACTTC. Its translation is CASSPGLDSQETQYF.

The chain combines TRBV6-5 with TRBJ2-7; perhaps TRBD1 as D (6 bases). The germline CDR1 and CDR2 sequences are MNHEY and SVGAGI. V lost 6 bases and J lost 5, with 20 bases in between. The CDR3 spans 15 residues. CDR3 nucleotide sequence: TGTGCCAGCAGAAGCCGACAGGCCCTGGGGAACGAGCAGTACTTC. This encodes CASRSRQALGNEQYF.

The chain recombines TRBV7-9 with TRBJ2-5; a weak D match, TRBD2 (5 bases). The CDR3 length is 13 residues. Trimming left V 6 bases short and J 1 base short, with 9 bases between. Per germline, CDR1 SEHNR and CDR2 FQNEAQ (reference sequence). The CDR3 DNA is TGTGCCAGCAGGACGGGGATCCAAGAGACCCAGTACTTC. It encodes CASRTGIQETQYF. The full variable domain, rest sourced from reference TRBV7-9 and TRBJ2-5, is DTGVSQNPRHKITKRGQNVTFRCDPISEHNRLYWYRQTLGQGPEFLTYFQNEAQLEKSRLLSDRFSAERPKGSFSTLEIQRTEQGDSAMYLCASRTGIQETQYFGPGTRLLVL.

The chain couples TRBV27 to TRBJ2-6; no clear D. The V end lost 7 bases, the J end lost 1 base, and 5 bases lay between the germline ends. CDR1 and CDR2 from the germline V gene are MNHEY and SMNVEV (reference sequence). This CDR3 is built from 13 residues. The CDR3: CASTNSGANVLTF. CDR3 coding DNA: TGTGCCAGCACAAATTCTGGGGCCAACGTCCTGACTTTC.

The chain combines TRBV10-3 with TRBJ2-2, with D unresolved. Trimming pared 2 bases from V and 6 bases from J, leaving 10 bases between. This CDR3 is 14 amino acids long. CDR1 is ENHRY, CDR2 SYGVKD, per germline. The CDR3 sequence: CAISEPGAPGELFF. The CDR3 DNA sequence: TGTGCCATCAGTGAGCCGGGCGCCCCCGGGGAGCTGTTTTTT.

The V gene is TRBV10-3, the J gene TRBJ2-7; tentative D call: TRBD2 (6 bases). Trimming took 11 bases from V and 3 from J, leaving 11 bases between them. Per the germline V gene, CDR1 is ENHRY and CDR2 is SYGVKD. There are 11 residues in the CDR3. The chain's CDR3 is CASGRDYEQYF. CDR3 coding DNA: TGTGCCTCAGGGCGGGACTACGAGCAGTACTTC.

The DNA for the CDR3 is TGTGCCAGCAGCCTGGAGGAGGGAAAGGGCCTCGAGCAGTACTTC. Encoded protein: CASSLEEGKGLEQYF. The rearrangement links TRBV4-2 to TRBJ2-7; D perhaps matches TRBD2 (6 bases). The CDR3 consists of 15 residues. Per germline, CDR1 LGHNA and CDR2 YNFKEQ. Trimming shortened V by 4 bases and J by 6 bases, and 19 bases separated the two germline ends.

V and J are TRBV4-3 and TRBJ1-2; 7 bases agree with TRBD1. V dropped 1 base and J dropped 5; count of bases not matched to a gene: 10. The germline V gene has CDR1 LGHNA and CDR2 YSLEER. This CDR3 contains 16 residues. The CDR3 sequence: CASSQAGTAPEYGYTF. In DNA form, the CDR3 reads TGCGCCAGCAGCCAAGCGGGGACAGCCCCAGAGTATGGCTACACCTTC.

This chain joins TRBV19 and TRBJ2-3; D not certain. Deletions cut 7 bases from V and 0 bases from J, with 14 bases between. CDR1 and CDR2 from the germline V gene are LNHDA and SQIVND (reference sequence). The CDR3 has 15 amino acids. The CDR3 nucleotides read TGTGCCAGTACCAACCCCTTTTCTAGCACAGATACGCAGTATTTT. This gives the protein CASTNPFSSTDTQYF. Complete variable domain (other parts from reference TRBV19 and TRBJ2-3): DGGITQSPKYLFRKEGQNVTLSCEQNLNHDAMYWYRQDPGQGLRLIYYSQIVNDFQKGDIAEGYSVSREKKESFPLTVTSAQKNPTAFYLCASTNPFSSTDTQYFGPGTRLTVL.

The chain links TRBV12-3 or TRBV12-4 to TRBJ1-2; D gene unclear. This CDR3 spans 13 amino acids. The V end was cut by 6 bases, the J end by 1 base, with 9 bases between. Written as DNA, the CDR3 is TGTGCCAGCAGCCTGGGCTTTAACTATGGCTACACCTTC. It specifies CASSLGFNYGYTF.

The chain couples TRBV24-1 to TRBJ1-5, with D maybe TRBD1 (6 bases). CDR3 size: 14 residues. Germline CDR1 KGHDR, CDR2 SFDVKD. The V end lost 1 base, the J end lost 4 bases, and 7 bases lay between the germline ends. The CDR3 loop is CATSDFGQNQPQHF. The CDR3 coding sequence is TGTGCCACCAGTGATTTCGGACAGAATCAGCCCCAGCATTTT.

The rearrangement uses TRBV4-3 and TRBJ1-1; 12 nucleotides match TRBD1. Germline trimming cut 4 bases from V and 3 bases from J; bases unmatched to any gene: 6. CDR1 LGHNA and CDR2 YSLEER come from the germline V gene. The CDR3 is 16 residues long. The CDR3 nucleotides are TGCGCCAGCAGCCGCGGGACAGGGGGCATAGACACTGAAGCTTTCTTT. Protein: CASSRGTGGIDTEAFF.

This chain joins TRBV29-1 and TRBJ1-1, with 8 positions matching TRBD1. The germline CDR1 and CDR2 sequences are SQVTM and ANQGSEA. This CDR3 contains 14 residues. J lost 1 base, V lost 6 bases, and 7 bases had no gene match. The CDR3 region has the DNA TGCAGCGTGAACCCCGGGACAGGGAACACTGAAGCTTTCTTT. Residues: CSVNPGTGNTEAFF.

This clonotype was counted between two and nine times. The V and J genes are TRBV7-6 and TRBJ2-3; maybe TRBD1 (6 bases). Germline CDR1 reads SGHVS; CDR2 reads FNYEAQ. The ends were cut back, 4 bases at V and 6 bases at J, with 14 bases in the middle. This CDR3 region has 14 residues. Written as DNA, the CDR3 is TGTGCCAGCAGCTCAGAAAATACAGGGGATACGCAGTATTTT. This encodes CASSSENTGDTQYF.